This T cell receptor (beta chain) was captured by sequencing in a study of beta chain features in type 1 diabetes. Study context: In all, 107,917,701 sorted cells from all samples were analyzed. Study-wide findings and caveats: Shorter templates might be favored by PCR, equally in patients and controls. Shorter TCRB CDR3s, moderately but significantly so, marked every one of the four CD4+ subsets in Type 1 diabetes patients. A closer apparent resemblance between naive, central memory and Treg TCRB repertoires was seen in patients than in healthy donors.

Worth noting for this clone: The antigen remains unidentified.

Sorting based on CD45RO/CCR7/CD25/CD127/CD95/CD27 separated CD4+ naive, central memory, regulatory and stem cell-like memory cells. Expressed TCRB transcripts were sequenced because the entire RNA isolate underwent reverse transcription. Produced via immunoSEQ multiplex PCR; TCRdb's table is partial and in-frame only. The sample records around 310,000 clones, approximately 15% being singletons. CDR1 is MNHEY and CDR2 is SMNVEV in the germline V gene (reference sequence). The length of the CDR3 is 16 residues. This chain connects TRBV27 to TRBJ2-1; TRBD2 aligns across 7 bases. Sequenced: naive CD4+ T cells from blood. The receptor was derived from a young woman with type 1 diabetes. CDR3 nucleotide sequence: TGTTCTACGTCCGGCAGGGAGGGCCTCGGCTACAATGAGCAGTTCTTC. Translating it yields CSTSGREGLGYNEQFF.